The entry that follows covers one T cell receptor beta chain sequence. Its antigen is undetermined. The data belong to a study of graft-versus-host responses after intestinal transplantation. Study-level background: Each recipient received a multivisceral, liver-intestinal, or isolated intestinal graft.

Study-level findings and limits: Recipient marrow showed GvH clones, some seen first in ileum or blood.

Sequencing was performed with immunoSEQ multiplex PCR; in TCRdb, only in-frame clones are kept and a portion is missing. The sample lists tens of thousands of clones; roughly nine tenths were seen once. This clonotype was sampled from a human donor who received an intestinal transplant. The source was unstimulated CD8+ T cells sorted from spleen or lymph node cells, collected before intestinal transplant.

The CDR3 reads CASSRGTSDEQYF. The CDR3 nucleotides read TGTGCCAGCAGCCGAGGGACTAGCGACGAGCAGTACTTC. The chain combines TRBV7-8 with TRBJ2-7; 10 positions match TRBD2. The CDR3 is 13 amino acids. Germline values: CDR1 SGHVS, CDR2 FQNEAQ. V lost 5 bases to trimming and J lost 5 bases; unmatched junction nucleotides: 3.